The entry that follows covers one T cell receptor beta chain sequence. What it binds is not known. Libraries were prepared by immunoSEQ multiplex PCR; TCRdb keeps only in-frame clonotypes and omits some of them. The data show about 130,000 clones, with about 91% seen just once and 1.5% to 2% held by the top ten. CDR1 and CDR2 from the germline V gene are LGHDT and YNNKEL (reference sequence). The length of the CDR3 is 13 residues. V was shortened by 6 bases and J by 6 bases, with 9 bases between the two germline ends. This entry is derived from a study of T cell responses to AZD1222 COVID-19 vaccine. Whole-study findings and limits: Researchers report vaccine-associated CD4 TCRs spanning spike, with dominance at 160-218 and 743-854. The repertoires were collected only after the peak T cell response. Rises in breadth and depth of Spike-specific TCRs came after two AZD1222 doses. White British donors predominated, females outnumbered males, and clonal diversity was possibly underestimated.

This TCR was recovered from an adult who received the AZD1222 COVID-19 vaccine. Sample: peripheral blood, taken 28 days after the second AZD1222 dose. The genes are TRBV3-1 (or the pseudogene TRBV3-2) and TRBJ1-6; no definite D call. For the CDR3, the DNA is TGTGCCAGCAGGAACAGCGCTAATTCACCCCTCCACTTT. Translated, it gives CASRNSANSPLHF.